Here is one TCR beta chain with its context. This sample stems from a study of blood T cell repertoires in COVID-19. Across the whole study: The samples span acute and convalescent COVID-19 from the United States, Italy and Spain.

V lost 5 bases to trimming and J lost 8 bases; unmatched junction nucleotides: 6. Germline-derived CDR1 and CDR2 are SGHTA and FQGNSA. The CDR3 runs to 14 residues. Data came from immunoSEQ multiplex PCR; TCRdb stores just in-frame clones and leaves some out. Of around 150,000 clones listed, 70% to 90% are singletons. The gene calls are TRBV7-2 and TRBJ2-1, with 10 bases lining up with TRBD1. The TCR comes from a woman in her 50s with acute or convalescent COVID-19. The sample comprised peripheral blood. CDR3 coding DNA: TGTGCCAGCAGCCGGGGACAGGGGTGGGATGAGCAGTTCTTC. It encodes CASSRGQGWDEQFF. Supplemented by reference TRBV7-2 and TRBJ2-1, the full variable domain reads GAGVSQSPSNKVTEKGKDVELRCDPISGHTALYWYRQSLGQGLEFLIYFQGNSAPDKSGLPSDRFSAERTGGSVSTLTIQRTQQEDSAVYLCASSRGQGWDEQFFGPGTRLTVL.